What follows are 4 T cell receptor beta chains derived from one specimen sequenced in a study of blood T cell dynamics during melanoma immunotherapy. Sequencing used immunoSEQ multiplex PCR; TCRdb keeps in-frame clones, though not all of them. The sample comprises more than 10,000 clones, around 80% of which are singletons, and 20% to 25% rests with the top ten. Time point given: week 3, after first cycle of checkpoint inhibitor. Sequencing used blood, obtained from a patient treated with checkpoint blockade. The receptors shown here come from a human donor with melanoma.

By share, this clone ranks as medium-sized. The gene calls are TRBV5-1 and TRBJ1-6; TRBD1 matches 9 bases. This CDR3 comprises 19 residues. The ends lost 4 bases at V and 5 bases at J; junction bases unmatched: 16. Germline CDR1 reads SGHRS; CDR2 reads YFSETQ. CDR3: CASSVSGTGLATHNSPLHF. CDR3 in DNA: TGCGCCAGCAGCGTATCCGGGACAGGGTTGGCCACTCATAATTCACCCCTCCACTTT.

The J gene is TRBJ2-7, the V gene TRBV5-1; 8 nucleotides line up with TRBD2. The germline CDR1 and CDR2 sequences are SGHRS and YFSETQ. The CDR3 has 13 residues. V lost 5 bases, J lost 2 bases, and 3 bases stayed unmatched. The CDR3 region is CASSGGGTYEQYF. The CDR3 nucleotides are TGCGCCAGCAGTGGCGGGGGGACCTACGAGCAGTACTTC.

The chain uses TRBV6-1 and TRBJ1-5; 8 bases fit TRBD1. The CDR3 loop spans 14 amino acids. Germline V CDR1 and CDR2: MNHNS, SASEGT. V shed 3 bases and J 5 bases; nucleotides not matched to a gene: 3. CDR3 residues: CASSEGTGDQPQHF. CDR3 DNA: TGTGCCAGCAGTGAGGGGACAGGAGATCAGCCCCAGCATTTT.

The V call is TRBV2, the J call TRBJ1-1; TRBD1 is a possible D gene (5 bases). This CDR3 contains 13 residues. The germline CDR1 and CDR2 sequences are SNHLY and FYNNEI. V was trimmed by 5 bases and J by 2 bases, leaving 9 bases between them. The CDR3 bases are TGTGCCAGCAGTAATGGGGCTAACACTGAAGCTTTCTTT. It specifies CASSNGANTEAFF.